The 9 T cell receptor beta chains presented below share a single source sample, sequenced in a study of T-cell memory formation after mild COVID-19. TCRdb re-derived calls from the 5' RACE reads in MiXCR, one entry per CDR3 protein. In the table there are a few hundred thousand distinct CDR3 sequences, 20% to 25% of which are singletons. Sequenced input: PBMCs or a T cell subset sorted from them (not recorded which). Receptors originate from an adult woman who had mild COVID-19 (a few samples of this study predate the infection). Cell type and time point are not known.

This clonotype was counted only a few times. The chain joins TRBV4-1 to TRBJ2-1, with D unclear. The CDR3 consists of 14 residues. V dropped 2 bases and J dropped 9 bases, with 14 bases sitting between them. Germline loops: CDR1 MGHRA, CDR2 YSYEKL. The CDR3 DNA follows: TGCGCCAGCAGCCAAACGTCCGTCTTGGGTGAGCAGTTCTTC. This sequence encodes CASSQTSVLGEQFF.

The chain recombines TRBV10-3 with TRBJ1-2; a weak D match, TRBD1 (5 bases). CDR1 and CDR2 (germline): ENHRY, SYGVKD. Trimming removed 5 bases from V and 0 bases from J, with 7 bases in between. The CDR3 totals 13 residues. CDR3 amino acids: CAISLTANYGYTF. The CDR3 region has the DNA TGTGCCATCAGTCTGACAGCTAACTATGGCTACACCTTC.

The table lists this clonotype with a few counts. This sequence joins TRBV24-1 and TRBJ2-2; D assignment may be TRBD1 or TRBD2 (6 bases each). The CDR3 totals 14 residues. CDR1 is KGHDR and CDR2 is SFDVKD in the germline V gene. V was clipped by 12 bases and J by 1 base, with 14 bases between them. The CDR3, as DNA: TGTGCCGCGCGGGGCAGGGGGAACACCGGGGAGCTGTTTTTT. Amino acids: CAARGRGNTGELFF.

This clonotype was recorded a few times. The chain joins TRBV7-9 to TRBJ2-1, with 7 bases matching TRBD2. The CDR3 spans 15 residues. Germline CDR1 reads SEHNR; CDR2 reads FQNEAQ (reference sequence). Trimming cost V 2 bases and J 5 bases; bases outside gene matches: 6. CDR3 coding DNA: TGTGCCAGCAGCTTACGCGGGAGTACAGACAATGAGCAGTTCTTC. It codes for CASSLRGSTDNEQFF.

The chain links TRBV27 to TRBJ2-1; unclear D gene. Trimming took off 0 bases at V and 7 bases at J, with 7 bases between the two ends. Germline CDR1 and CDR2: MNHEY and SMNVEV (reference sequence). The CDR3 sequence is 13 residues long. In DNA form, the CDR3 reads TGTGCCAGCAGTTTATCGCAAGGGAATGAGCAGTTCTTC. This sequence encodes CASSLSQGNEQFF.

The rearrangement uses TRBV6-2 or TRBV6-3 and TRBJ2-7; possible D gene TRBD2, 6 bases. Trimming stripped 6 bases from V and 4 bases from J, with 16 bases between. Germline CDR1 MNHEY, CDR2 SVGEGT. CDR3 length: 14 residues. Here the CDR3 DNA reads TGTGCCAGCAGCCGGGACGCGGGGTTTTACGAGCAGTACTTC. Translating gives CASSRDAGFYEQYF.

This clonotype has only a few counts. CDR3 sequence reads: CASSLIEGDEQFF. In DNA form, the CDR3 reads TGTGCCAGCAGCCTCATTGAGGGGGATGAGCAGTTCTTC. V gene TRBV3-1 combines with J gene TRBJ2-1, with D possibly matching TRBD1 (6 bases). Germline V lookup: CDR1 LGHDT, CDR2 YNNKEL (reference sequence). The CDR3 consists of 13 residues. Deletions cut 4 bases from V and 8 bases from J, with 12 bases between.

The chain couples TRBV5-1 to TRBJ2-5, with 7 bases that match TRBD1. This CDR3 is 13 amino acids long. Germline V gene sequence: CDR1 SGHRS, CDR2 YFSETQ. Unmatched junction bases numbered 0, after V lost 0 bases and J lost 4 bases. CDR3 nucleotide sequence: TGCGCCAGCAGCTTGGAGGGGGCAGAGACCCAGTACTTC. This gives the protein CASSLEGAETQYF.

This clonotype was detected a few times. The gene calls are TRBV9 and TRBJ2-2; D possibly corresponds to TRBD2 (5 bases). CDR1 is SGDLS, CDR2 YYNGEE, per germline. The CDR3 is 15 amino acids. The V end was cut by 2 bases, the J end by 6 bases, with 14 bases between. The CDR3 region has the DNA TGTGCCAGCAGCGTCCGAAGTCACGGGGCCGGGGAGCTGTTTTTT. This gives the protein CASSVRSHGAGELFF.